The sequence of this TCR beta chain was determined in a study of control samples from healthy donors and cancer patients. This clone was seen a few times. The repertoire was sequenced with immunoSEQ multiplex PCR; TCRdb's copy has only in-frame clones and lacks some. The sample has 200,000 to 250,000 clones, roughly 94% seen once. This TCR derives from a man aged 45-65 years in good health. The sequenced sample was blood.

CDR3 DNA: TGTGCCAGCAGCTCCCGGGACACAGATACGCAGTATTTT. Amino acids: CASSSRDTDTQYF. The rearrangement links TRBV7-2 to TRBJ2-3; maybe TRBD2 (5 bases). Trimming removed 4 bases at V and 2 bases at J, with 7 bases between. Germline loops: CDR1 SGHTA, CDR2 FQGNSA. The CDR3 loop spans 13 amino acids.